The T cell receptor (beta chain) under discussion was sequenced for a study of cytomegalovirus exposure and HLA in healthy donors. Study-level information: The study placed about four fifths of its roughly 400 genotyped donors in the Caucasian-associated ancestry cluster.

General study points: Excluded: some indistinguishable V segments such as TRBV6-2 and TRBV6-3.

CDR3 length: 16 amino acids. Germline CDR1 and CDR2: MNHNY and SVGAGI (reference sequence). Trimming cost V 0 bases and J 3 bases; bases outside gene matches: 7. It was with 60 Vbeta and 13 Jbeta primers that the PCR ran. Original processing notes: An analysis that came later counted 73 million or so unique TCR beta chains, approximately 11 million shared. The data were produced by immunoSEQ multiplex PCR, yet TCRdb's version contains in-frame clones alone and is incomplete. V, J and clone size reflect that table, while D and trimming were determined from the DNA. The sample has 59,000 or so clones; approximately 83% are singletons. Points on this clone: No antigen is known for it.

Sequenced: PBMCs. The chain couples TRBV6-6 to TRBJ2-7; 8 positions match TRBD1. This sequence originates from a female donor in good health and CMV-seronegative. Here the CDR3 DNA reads TGTGCCAGCAGTTACTCAGGGGGACAGGTTCTCTACGAGCAGTACTTC. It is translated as CASSYSGGQVLYEQYF.